This T cell receptor beta chain was documented in a study of blood T cells in healthy people across ages. Broader study findings: Changes in expanded clonotypes were possibly confounded, as the CMV status of donors was unknown.

Regarding this clonotype: Its antigen is still unknown.

V lost 8 bases and J 1 base, leaving 15 bases between the germline ends. Germline V gene lookup returns CDR1 MDHEN and CDR2 SYDVKM. This CDR3 contains 14 residues. A minimum of 7 million PBMCs was isolated per sample. There were at least 5 micrograms of total RNA extracted from every sample. PCR was performed a second time for about 6 to 11 cycles using a sample-barcoded 5' primer and a J-beta primer mix. Each of the cDNA molecules was tagged by a template-switch adaptor with 12 random nucleotides. Via MiXCR, TCRdb re-called the 5' RACE reads, giving one row per CDR3 protein. The table shows hundreds of thousands of distinct CDR3 sequences, with over 45% occurring only once.

This sequence joins TRBV28 and TRBJ2-7; no clear D. This clonotype was sampled from a woman aged 55-70 years in good health. Sequencing used blood. This CDR3 reads CASLPALKSYEQYF. CDR3 nucleotide sequence: TGTGCCAGCCTCCCGGCCCTAAAATCCTACGAGCAGTACTTC.